This TCR beta chain came from a study of T cell clonotyping in hematopoietic cell transplantation. V lost 1 base and J 4 bases, leaving 10 bases between the germline ends. The germline V gene has CDR1 MGHRA and CDR2 YSYEKL. This CDR3 comprises 14 residues. TCRdb keeps only in-frame clones here, not all; method: immunoSEQ multiplex PCR. The table lists just under 20,000 clones, more than 65% of them singletons, with roughly 14% in the top ten. This sequence joins TRBV4-1 and TRBJ1-2; D unclear. The source of this sequence is a man aged 55 to 70 in good health. Some clones in this sample may be carry-over from other donors' samples. The sample comprised peripheral blood mononuclear cells. CDR3 residues: CASSQGQAVYGYTF. DNA for the CDR3: TGCGCCAGCAGCCAAGGGCAGGCGGTCTATGGCTACACCTTC.